One and the same sample provided the 25 T cell receptor beta chains below, sequenced in a study of T cells in Graves' hyperthyroidism and ophthalmopathy. The investigators amplified TCR beta CDR3 regions from RNA transcripts. HTBI primers were employed in a first-round RT-PCR of the TCR CDR3. TCRdb reanalysed the multiplex PCR reads using MiXCR and keeps one entry per CDR3 protein. The repertoire has fewer than 800,000 distinct CDR3 sequences, approximately 16% of them found once; the top ten carry under 8.5%. What was sequenced was blood. The receptor source for this set is a young man with Graves' hyperthyroidism.

The chain is built from TRBV4-1 and TRBJ2-3, with 10 bases identical to TRBD1. The CDR3 runs 16 residues. V trimming: 2 bases; J trimming: 4 bases; junction bases outside the gene matches: 6. Germline V gene data show CDR1 as MGHRA and CDR2 as YSYEKL. For the CDR3, the DNA is TGCGCCAGCAGCCAACCGACAGGGGGCTTGGCAGATACGCAGTATTTT. Translated: CASSQPTGGLADTQYF.

This clonotype was seen more than once but under ten times. This chain uses TRBV19 with TRBJ1-1, with 9 bases identical to TRBD1. CDR1 and CDR2 from the germline V gene are LNHDA and SQIVND (reference sequence). The trim removed 3 bases at V and 0 bases at J, leaving 8 bases unmatched. The CDR3 is 17 residues long. The CDR3 DNA reads as TGTGCCAGTAGTATCACGGACAGGGGAGGGATGAACACTGAAGCTTTCTTT. This codes for CASSITDRGGMNTEAFF.

J is TRBJ2-7 and V is TRBV24-1, with TRBD1 identical over 7 bases. CDR3 length: 13 amino acids. The ends lost 4 bases at V and 5 bases at J; junction bases unmatched: 4. The germline gives CDR1 KGHDR, CDR2 SFDVKD. CDR3 coding DNA: TGTGCCACCAGTGACCAGGGGGTCCACGAGCAGTACTTC. It translates to CATSDQGVHEQYF.

The chain combines TRBV28 with TRBJ2-2, with D uncertain. V was cut by 5 bases and J by 4 bases, with 17 bases left in between. The CDR3 runs to 16 residues. Germline CDR1 is MDHEN and CDR2 is SYDVKM. The DNA for the CDR3 is TGTGCCAGCAGTGCCTCTTATGGGAAAGGCACCGGGGAGCTGTTTTTT. Its protein is CASSASYGKGTGELFF.

This rearrangement joins TRBV12-3 or TRBV12-4 to TRBJ1-1, with D possibly being TRBD1 (5 bases). The germline V and J ends were trimmed by 5 bases and 0 bases, with 16 bases remaining between them. The CDR3 extends over 16 amino acids. The chain's CDR3 is CASSPDRFTVNTEAFF. CDR3 coding DNA: TGTGCCAGCAGTCCCGACAGATTCACCGTGAACACTGAAGCTTTCTTT.

This clonotype was detected ten times or more. This chain links TRBV7-8 with TRBJ2-7, with 9 nucleotides matching TRBD2. Trimming took 5 bases from V and 0 from J; bases not matched to a gene: 2. Germline V CDR1 and CDR2: SGHVS, FQNEAQ. The CDR3 has 14 residues. The CDR3 DNA follows: TGTGCCAGCAGCCGTAGCGGGAGCTCCTACGAGCAGTACTTC. It specifies CASSRSGSSYEQYF.

Turning to this clonotype: It may be a read error: a sequence one base away is much more abundant. The chain is built from TRBV4-2 and TRBJ2-7, with no clear D. The CDR3 covers 11 residues. The germline CDR1 and CDR2 sequences are LGHNA and YNFKEQ. Trimming pared 2 bases from V and 5 bases from J, leaving 4 bases between. The CDR3 DNA sequence: TGTGCCAGCAGCCAACGGGACGAGCAGTACTTC. This encodes CASSQRDEQYF.

V is TRBV2 and J is TRBJ2-5, with D tentatively TRBD2 (5 bases). Germline assignment: CDR1 SNHLY and CDR2 FYNNEI. The CDR3 extends over 13 amino acids. V was cut by 7 bases and J by 2 bases, with 11 bases left in between. The CDR3 nucleotides are TGTGCCAGCAAACGGACTGCTCAAGAGACCCAGTACTTC. This gives the protein CASKRTAQETQYF.

The chain couples TRBV6-1 to TRBJ2-7, with TRBD1 matching over 7 bases. Looked up from germline, CDR1 is MNHNS and CDR2 is SASEGT. V lost 8 bases to trimming and J lost 0 bases; unmatched junction nucleotides: 10. The CDR3 loop spans 15 amino acids. CDR3 nucleotide sequence: TGTGCCAGCCAGGGACAGTTACTAAACTCCTACGAGCAGTACTTC. Protein sequence: CASQGQLLNSYEQYF.

In its sample, this clonotype was seen many times. The chain has TRBV20-1 and TRBJ2-7; TRBD2 matches 11 bases. Germline V gives CDR1 DFQATT, CDR2 SNEGSKA (reference sequence). The CDR3 covers 15 residues. Trimming cost V 5 bases and J 3 bases; bases outside gene matches: 9. DNA for the CDR3: TGCAGTGCTTCAGGGCTGGGACTAGCGGACTACGAGCAGTACTTC. The encoded protein is CSASGLGLADYEQYF.

In the case of this clonotype: A clone one base away is much larger, so this may be a read error. The chain links TRBV12-3 or TRBV12-4 to TRBJ2-3; D unresolved. This CDR3 region has 16 residues. The CDR3 DNA sequence: TGTGTCAGCAGTTTAAGTCAGGTGTACCTCACAGATACGCAGTATTTT. Translation: CVSSLSQVYLTDTQYF.

This clonotype was detected ten times or more. The chain employs TRBV28 and TRBJ1-2, with D unclear. Trimming cost V 4 bases and J 0 bases, with 12 bases left between them. CDR1 is MDHEN, CDR2 SYDVKM, per germline. The length of the CDR3 is 15 residues. In DNA form, the CDR3 reads TGTGCCAGCAGTTACCCAGTGGGGACTAACTATGGCTACACCTTC. Its translation is CASSYPVGTNYGYTF.

The chain recombines TRBV9 with TRBJ2-3, with TRBD2 matching 8 bases. The CDR3 has 20 residues. J was trimmed by 1 base and V by 3 bases; bases with no gene match: 19. The germline gives CDR1 SGDLS, CDR2 YYNGEE. The CDR3 sequence: CASSASRRLARWDGTDTQYF. CDR3 DNA: TGTGCCAGCAGCGCTTCCAGGAGACTAGCGAGGTGGGATGGCACAGATACGCAGTATTTT.

This clonotype was found a few times. The CDR3 region is CSALRPAGSGNEQFF. The CDR3 nucleotides read TGCAGTGCCCTGCGACCCGCCGGGTCGGGTAATGAGCAGTTCTTC. The rearrangement links TRBV20-1 to TRBJ2-1; D is unclear. Germline V gives CDR1 DFQATT, CDR2 SNEGSKA (reference sequence). Trimming stripped 6 bases from V and 7 bases from J, with 22 bases between. The CDR3 totals 15 residues.

At least ten counts were recorded for this clonotype. This rearrangement joins TRBV7-9 to TRBJ2-3; tentative D call: TRBD2 (5 bases). Germline CDR1 and CDR2: SEHNR and FQNEAQ (reference sequence). This CDR3 has 14 residues. V was clipped by 0 bases and J by 6 bases, with 10 bases between them. The CDR3 nucleotides read TGTGCCAGCAGCTTAGCGCCGAGAGGGGATACGCAGTATTTT. It is translated as CASSLAPRGDTQYF.

The chain is built from TRBV27 and TRBJ2-5; D may be TRBD1 or TRBD2 (7 bases each). The CDR3 contains 13 residues. Trimming stripped 7 bases from V and 7 bases from J, with 16 bases between. Germline-derived CDR1 and CDR2 are MNHEY and SMNVEV (reference sequence). Here the CDR3 DNA reads TGTGCCAGCACCGATATCAGGGGGGGGACCCAGTACTTC. Translating gives CASTDIRGGTQYF.

In this sample, this clonotype turned up many times. The rearrangement uses TRBV11-2 and TRBJ2-3; no clear D. V was shortened by 5 bases and J by 6 bases, with 9 bases between the two germline ends. In germline, CDR1 is SGHAT, CDR2 FQNNGV. The CDR3 loop spans 12 amino acids. Here the CDR3 reads CASSPTRDTQYF. As DNA, the CDR3 is TGTGCCAGCAGCCCTACACGGGATACGCAGTATTTT. Filled out from reference TRBV11-2 and TRBJ2-3, the complete variable domain reads EAGVAQSPRYKIIEKRQSVAFWCNPISGHATLYWYQQILGQGPKLLIQFQNNGVVDDSQLPKDRFSAERLKGVDSTLKIQPAKLEDSAVYLCASSPTRDTQYFGPGTRLTVL.

This clonotype appeared many times. J is TRBJ2-1 and V is TRBV5-1, with 7 bases matching TRBD1. This CDR3 region has 15 residues. Germline CDR1 is SGHRS and CDR2 is YFSETQ. V dropped 3 bases and J dropped 8; count of bases not matched to a gene: 11. CDR3 in DNA: TGCGCCAGCAGCTCGGTGCCTGACAGGGACGATGAGCAGTTCTTC. Protein sequence: CASSSVPDRDDEQFF.

This clonotype was counted only a few times. The J gene is TRBJ2-7, the V gene TRBV11-2, with 7 bases identical to TRBD1. Germline V gives CDR1 SGHAT, CDR2 FQNNGV. This CDR3 comprises 14 residues. V lost 5 bases, J lost 2 bases, and 6 bases stayed unmatched. This CDR3 reads CASSAPGQTYEQYF. The CDR3 bases are TGTGCCAGCAGCGCTCCGGGACAGACCTACGAGCAGTACTTC.

This clonotype was detected ten times or more. This chain's CDR3 is CSARGTEAFF. CDR3 sequence (DNA): TGCAGTGCTAGGGGCACTGAAGCTTTCTTT. The J gene is TRBJ1-1, the V gene TRBV20-1; no clear D gene. This CDR3 is built from 10 residues. Germline V gene sequence: CDR1 DFQATT, CDR2 SNEGSKA (reference sequence). With 3 bases removed from V and 4 bases from J, the gap between germline ends came to 3 bases.

The V and J genes are TRBV27 and TRBJ2-2; either TRBD1 or TRBD2 may fit D (5 bases each). Germline CDR1 and CDR2: MNHEY and SMNVEV (reference sequence). The CDR3 totals 14 residues. V lost 2 bases and J 9 bases, leaving 13 bases between the germline ends. CDR3 amino acids: CASSLGGLPRELFF. CDR3 bases: TGTGCCAGCAGTTTAGGGGGTCTACCCAGGGAGCTGTTTTTT.

The table lists this clonotype with many counts. This sequence joins TRBV11-2 and TRBJ2-1, with D perhaps matching TRBD1 or TRBD2 (5 bases each). The CDR3 is 16 residues long. Trimming took off 1 base at V and 12 bases at J, with 22 bases between the two ends. Germline CDR1 and CDR2: SGHAT and FQNNGV. CDR3 coding DNA: TGTGCCAGCAGCTTAGGGGGCGCGGGCCCACTTGGGGGGCAGTTCTTC. Protein: CASSLGGAGPLGGQFF.

The chain links TRBV11-1 to TRBJ2-1, with D uncertain. CDR3 length: 16 residues. The germline V gene encodes CDR1 SGHAT and CDR2 FQDESV (reference sequence). V lost 4 bases, J lost 7 bases, and 20 bases lay in between. The CDR3 loop is CASSYRSAGVWNEQFF. The CDR3 DNA is TGTGCCAGCAGCTACCGGTCCGCCGGAGTTTGGAATGAGCAGTTCTTC.

The rearrangement uses TRBV5-5 and TRBJ1-2; D is ambiguous. V lost 4 bases to trimming and J lost 7 bases, with 14 bases between them. CDR1 SGHKS and CDR2 YYEKEE come from the germline V gene (reference sequence). The CDR3 sequence is 13 residues long. CDR3 region: CASSLDGFFGYTF. CDR3 DNA sequence: TGTGCCAGCAGCCTGGACGGGTTTTTTGGCTACACCTTC.

V is TRBV5-4 and J is TRBJ2-2; 12 bases agree with TRBD2. Germline V gene sequence: CDR1 SGHNT, CDR2 YYREEE (reference sequence). CDR3 size: 19 residues. The V and J ends lost 2 bases and 0 bases, in that order; junction bases with no gene match: 8. CDR3 residues: CASSFSASGRGSNTGELFF. The CDR3 bases are TGTGCCAGCAGCTTTAGTGCTAGCGGGAGGGGTTCGAACACCGGGGAGCTGTTTTTT.